This T cell receptor beta chain originates from a study of early T cells in non-severe SARS-CoV-2 infection. On the study more broadly: Sequencing targeted bulk RNA from unsorted whole blood, leaving chains unpaired.

Unique molecular identifiers were added to individual cDNA molecules. TCRdb used MiXCR to reprocess the 5' RACE reads, holding one entry per CDR3 protein. The sample carries approximately 64,000 distinct CDR3 sequences, around 20% recorded once. The CDR3 covers 16 residues. Between the trimmed V and J ends, which lost 6 bases and 5 bases, there was a span of 19 bases. This clonotype appeared a few times. The receptor was isolated from an adult who was a healthcare worker with PCR-confirmed SARS-CoV-2 infection or an uninfected control (not recorded which). The gene calls are TRBV12-3 or TRBV12-4 and TRBJ2-2; D is tentatively TRBD1 or TRBD2 (6 bases each). Sequencing was performed on whole blood, taken at baseline. The CDR3 coding sequence is TGTGCCAGCAGCCGGAGGGGGACCGTTGGGACCGGGGAGCTGTTTTTT. It codes for CASSRRGTVGTGELFF.